A selection of T cell receptor beta chains follows, all from one sample in a study of shared clonotypes between healthy human individuals. Clones were sequenced by immunoSEQ multiplex PCR, and TCRdb holds only the in-frame ones, with some missing. The profile shows around 500,000 clones, roughly 85% of them singletons. Sequenced sample: PBMCs. The receptor set was obtained from a woman aged 40-49 years in good health. Some clones in this sample may be carry-over from other donors' samples. Both conserved end residues are part of each CDR3. Fields, in order: V gene, J gene, CDR3 protein.

v_call: TRBV2; j_call: TRBJ2-7; cdr3_aa: CASNNPGTGLYEQYF
v_call: TRBV27; j_call: TRBJ2-7; cdr3_aa: CASSLGGDYEQYF
v_call: TRBV30; j_call: TRBJ1-6; cdr3_aa: CAWTAGTGGAYNSPLHF
v_call: TRBV9; j_call: TRBJ2-2; cdr3_aa: CASQGPYGAGELFF
v_call: TRBV6-1; j_call: TRBJ1-3; cdr3_aa: CASSEGDGTAGNTIYF
v_call: TRBV10-3; j_call: TRBJ1-6; cdr3_aa: CAISESRDSPLHF
v_call: TRBV7-6; j_call: TRBJ1-1; cdr3_aa: CASSSGVVAFF
v_call: TRBV4-1; j_call: TRBJ2-3; cdr3_aa: CASSQSISTDTQYF
v_call: TRBV6-1; j_call: TRBJ2-1; cdr3_aa: CASSEKTGSYNEQFF
v_call: TRBV11-2; j_call: TRBJ1-5; cdr3_aa: CASSRDTNQPQHF
v_call: TRBV9; j_call: TRBJ2-7; cdr3_aa: CASSVEVGRPYEQYF
v_call: TRBV7-2; j_call: TRBJ2-7; cdr3_aa: CASSLRPGLEIAEQYF
v_call: TRBV2; j_call: TRBJ1-1; cdr3_aa: CASSEAQGGANTEAFF
v_call: TRBV6-6; j_call: TRBJ2-7; cdr3_aa: CASSYSRASGSYEQYF
v_call: TRBV7-6; j_call: TRBJ2-6; cdr3_aa: CASSLAGASGANVLTF
v_call: TRBV20-1; j_call: .; cdr3_aa: CSAPIYEQYF
v_call: TRBV5-1; j_call: TRBJ2-3; cdr3_aa: CASRPLADLTDTQYF
v_call: TRBV7-2; j_call: TRBJ2-3; cdr3_aa: CASRFAPRDRAATDTQYF
v_call: TRBV6-5; j_call: TRBJ1-1; cdr3_aa: CASSYQVGGNTEAFF
v_call: TRBV2; j_call: TRBJ2-1; cdr3_aa: CASRRLAGGPNEQFF
v_call: TRBV4-2; j_call: TRBJ2-3; cdr3_aa: CASSQEWSKTDTQYF
v_call: TRBV2; j_call: TRBJ1-4; cdr3_aa: CASSDGTANEKLFF
v_call: TRBV11-1; j_call: TRBJ2-1; cdr3_aa: CASSVGLATYNEQFF
v_call: TRBV28; j_call: TRBJ1-2; cdr3_aa: CASSLTGGIGYGYTF
v_call: TRBV5-1; j_call: TRBJ1-1; cdr3_aa: CASSLEALNTEAFF
v_call: TRBV7-3; j_call: TRBJ1-1; cdr3_aa: CASSAGWGTEAFF
v_call: TRBV10-3; j_call: TRBJ2-3; cdr3_aa: CAISPPAGTSTDTQYF
v_call: TRBV18; j_call: TRBJ2-7; cdr3_aa: CASSPTGTGVNEQYF
v_call: TRBV28; j_call: TRBJ2-7; cdr3_aa: CASRVAYEQYF
v_call: TRBV2; j_call: TRBJ1-2; cdr3_aa: CASSEGQGVYGYTF
v_call: TRBV7-2; j_call: TRBJ2-5; cdr3_aa: CASSYYSGAQYF
v_call: TRBV2; j_call: TRBJ2-7; cdr3_aa: CASSSIVGRGSYEQYF
v_call: TRBV7-2; j_call: TRBJ1-3; cdr3_aa: CASSLAGLTSGNTIYF
v_call: TRBV28; j_call: TRBJ1-1; cdr3_aa: CASSLATASEAFF
v_call: TRBV28; j_call: TRBJ2-7; cdr3_aa: CASSLPSRYEQYF
v_call: TRBV2; j_call: TRBJ1-3; cdr3_aa: CASSLGGAQRNTIYF
v_call: TRBV9; j_call: TRBJ2-1; cdr3_aa: CASSLTSGTSYNEQFF
v_call: TRBV4-2; j_call: TRBJ2-7; cdr3_aa: CASSQDPTSGRVYEQYF
v_call: TRBV10-3; j_call: TRBJ1-5; cdr3_aa: CAISVAGDGNQPQHF
v_call: TRBV6-5; j_call: TRBJ1-2; cdr3_aa: CASSRTGKDRGYTF
v_call: TRBV11-1; j_call: TRBJ2-1; cdr3_aa: CASSSNMAASYNEQFF
v_call: TRBV28; j_call: TRBJ1-1; cdr3_aa: CASSLQGTSEAFF
v_call: TRBV29-1; j_call: TRBJ2-5; cdr3_aa: CSVPTSGRVETQYF